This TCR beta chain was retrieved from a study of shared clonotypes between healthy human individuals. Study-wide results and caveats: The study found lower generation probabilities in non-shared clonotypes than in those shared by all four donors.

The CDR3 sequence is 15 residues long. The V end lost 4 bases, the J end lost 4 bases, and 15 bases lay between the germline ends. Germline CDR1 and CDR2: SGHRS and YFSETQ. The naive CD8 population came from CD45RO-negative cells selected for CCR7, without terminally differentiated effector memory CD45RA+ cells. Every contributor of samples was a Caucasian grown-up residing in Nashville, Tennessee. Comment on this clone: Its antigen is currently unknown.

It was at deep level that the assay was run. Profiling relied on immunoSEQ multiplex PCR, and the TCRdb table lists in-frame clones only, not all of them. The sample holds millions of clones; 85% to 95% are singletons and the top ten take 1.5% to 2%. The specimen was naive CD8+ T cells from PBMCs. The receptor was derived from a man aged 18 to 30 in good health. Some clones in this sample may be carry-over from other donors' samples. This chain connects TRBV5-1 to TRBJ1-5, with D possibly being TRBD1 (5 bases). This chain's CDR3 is CASSEAGTLNQPQHF. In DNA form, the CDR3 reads TGCGCCAGCAGCGAGGCCGGGACCCTGAATCAGCCCCAGCATTTT.